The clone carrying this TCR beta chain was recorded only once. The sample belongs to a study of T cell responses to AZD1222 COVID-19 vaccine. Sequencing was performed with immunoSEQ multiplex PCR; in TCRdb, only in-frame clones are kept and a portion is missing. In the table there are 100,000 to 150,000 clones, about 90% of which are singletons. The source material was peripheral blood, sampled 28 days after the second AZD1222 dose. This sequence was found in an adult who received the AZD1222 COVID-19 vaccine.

The DNA for the CDR3 is TGTGCCAGCAGCTTAGCCAGGGCAATGGGGACTGAAGCTTTCTTT. This codes for CASSLARAMGTEAFF. The chain employs TRBV7-9 and TRBJ1-1, with D possibly being TRBD1 (5 bases). This CDR3 is built from 15 residues. The V end lost 0 bases, the J end lost 5 bases, and 13 bases lay between the germline ends. Germline CDR1 is SEHNR and CDR2 is FQNEAQ (reference sequence).